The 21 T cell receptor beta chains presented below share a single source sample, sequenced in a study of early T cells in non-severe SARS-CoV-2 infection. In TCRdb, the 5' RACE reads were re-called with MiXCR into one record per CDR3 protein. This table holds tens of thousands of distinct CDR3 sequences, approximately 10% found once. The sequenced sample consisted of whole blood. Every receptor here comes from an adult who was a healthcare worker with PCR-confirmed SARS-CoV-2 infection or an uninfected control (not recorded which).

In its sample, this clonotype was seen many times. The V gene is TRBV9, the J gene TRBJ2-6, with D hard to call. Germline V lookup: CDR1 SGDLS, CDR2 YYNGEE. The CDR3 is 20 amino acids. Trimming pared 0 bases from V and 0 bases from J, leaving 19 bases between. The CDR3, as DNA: TGTGCCAGCAGCGTAGGGGCAGGATCCCCCAAAAGCTCTGGGGCCAACGTCCTGACTTTC. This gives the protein CASSVGAGSPKSSGANVLTF.

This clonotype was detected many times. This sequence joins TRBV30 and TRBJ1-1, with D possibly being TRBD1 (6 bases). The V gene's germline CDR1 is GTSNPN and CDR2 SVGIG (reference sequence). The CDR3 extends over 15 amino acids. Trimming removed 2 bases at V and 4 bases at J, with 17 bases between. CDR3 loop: CAWSTAGASITEAFF. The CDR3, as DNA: TGTGCCTGGAGTACGGCGGGGGCATCGATCACTGAAGCTTTCTTT. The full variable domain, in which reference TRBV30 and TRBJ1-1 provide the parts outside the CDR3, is SQTIHQWPATLVQPVGSPLSLECTVEGTSNPNLYWYRQAAGRGLQLLFYSVGIGQISSEVPQNLSASRPQDRQFILSSKKLLLSDSGFYLCAWSTAGASITEAFFGQGTRLTVV.

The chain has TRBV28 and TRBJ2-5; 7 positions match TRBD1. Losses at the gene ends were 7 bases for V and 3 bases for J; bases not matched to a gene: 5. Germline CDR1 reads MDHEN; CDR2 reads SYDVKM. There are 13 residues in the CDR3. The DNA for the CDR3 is TGTGCCAGCACCTGGGGACAGAAAGAGACCCAGTACTTC. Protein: CASTWGQKETQYF.

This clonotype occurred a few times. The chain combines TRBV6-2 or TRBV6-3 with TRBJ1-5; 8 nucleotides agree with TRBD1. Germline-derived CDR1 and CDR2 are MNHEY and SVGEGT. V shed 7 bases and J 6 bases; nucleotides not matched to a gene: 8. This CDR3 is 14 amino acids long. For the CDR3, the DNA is TGTGCCAGCAACCTACAGGGGGGCAGTCAGCCCCAGCATTTT. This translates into CASNLQGGSQPQHF.

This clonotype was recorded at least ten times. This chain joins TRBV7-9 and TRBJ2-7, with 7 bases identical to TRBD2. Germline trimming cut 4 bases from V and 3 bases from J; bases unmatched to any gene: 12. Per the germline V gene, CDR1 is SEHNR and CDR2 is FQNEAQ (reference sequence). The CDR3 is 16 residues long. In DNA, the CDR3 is TGTGCCAGCAGCTCCCTAAGGGGCGGGAGCTACTACGAGCAGTACTTC. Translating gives CASSSLRGGSYYEQYF.

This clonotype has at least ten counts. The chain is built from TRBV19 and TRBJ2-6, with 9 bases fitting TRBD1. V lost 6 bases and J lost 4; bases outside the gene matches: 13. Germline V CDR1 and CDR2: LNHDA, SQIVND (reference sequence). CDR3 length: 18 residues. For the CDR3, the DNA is TGTGCCAGTAGGGGGGACAGGGAAGGAGTGGACGGGGCCAACGTCCTGACTTTC. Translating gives CASRGDREGVDGANVLTF.

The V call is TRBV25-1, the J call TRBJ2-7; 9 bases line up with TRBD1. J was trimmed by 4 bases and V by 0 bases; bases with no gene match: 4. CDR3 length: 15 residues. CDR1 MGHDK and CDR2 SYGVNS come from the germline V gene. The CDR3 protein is CASSEYGTGRYEQYF. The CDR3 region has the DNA TGTGCCAGCAGTGAATATGGGACAGGGAGGTACGAGCAGTACTTC.

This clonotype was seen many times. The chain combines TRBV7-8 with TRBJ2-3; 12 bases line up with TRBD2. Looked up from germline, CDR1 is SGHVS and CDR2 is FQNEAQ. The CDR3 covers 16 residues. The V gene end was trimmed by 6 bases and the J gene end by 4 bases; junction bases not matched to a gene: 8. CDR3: CASSLVPSGGADTQYF. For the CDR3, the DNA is TGTGCCAGCAGTCTCGTACCTAGCGGGGGGGCAGATACGCAGTATTTT.

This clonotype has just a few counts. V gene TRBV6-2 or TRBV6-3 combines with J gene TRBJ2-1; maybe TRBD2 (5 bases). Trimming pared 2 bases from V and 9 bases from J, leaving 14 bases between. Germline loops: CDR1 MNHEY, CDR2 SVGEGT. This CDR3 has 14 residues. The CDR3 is CASSYPKQSGEQFF. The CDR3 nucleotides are TGTGCCAGCAGTTACCCGAAGCAGAGCGGTGAGCAGTTCTTC.

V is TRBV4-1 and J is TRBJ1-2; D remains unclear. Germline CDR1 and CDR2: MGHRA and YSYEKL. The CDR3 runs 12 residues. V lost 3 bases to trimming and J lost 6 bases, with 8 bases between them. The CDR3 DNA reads TGCGCCAGCAGCCATGGGCCAGATGGCTACACCTTC. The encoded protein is CASSHGPDGYTF.

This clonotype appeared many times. CDR3 DNA sequence: TGTGCCAGCAGTTACTCGAGTACTAGGAAGGTCCTTGGTGAAAAACTGTTTTTT. Encoded protein: CASSYSSTRKVLGEKLFF. V gene TRBV6-2 or TRBV6-3 combines with J gene TRBJ1-4; D call uncertain. Trimming shortened V by 0 bases and J by 7 bases, and 21 bases separated the two germline ends. Germline V gives CDR1 MNHEY, CDR2 SVGEGT. The CDR3 consists of 18 residues.

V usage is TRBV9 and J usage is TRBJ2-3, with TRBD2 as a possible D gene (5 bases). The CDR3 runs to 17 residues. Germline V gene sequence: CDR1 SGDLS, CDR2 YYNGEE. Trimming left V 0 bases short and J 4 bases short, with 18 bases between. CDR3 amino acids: CASSVARIARSADTQYF. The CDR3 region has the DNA TGTGCCAGCAGCGTAGCTAGAATAGCGCGTTCTGCAGATACGCAGTATTTT.

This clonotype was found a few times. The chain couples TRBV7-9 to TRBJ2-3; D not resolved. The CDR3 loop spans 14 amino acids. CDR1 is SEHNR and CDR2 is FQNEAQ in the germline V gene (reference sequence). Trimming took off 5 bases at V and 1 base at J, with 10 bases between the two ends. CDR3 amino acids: CASSPPSRTDTQYF. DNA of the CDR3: TGTGCCAGCAGCCCTCCGTCCCGCACAGATACGCAGTATTTT.

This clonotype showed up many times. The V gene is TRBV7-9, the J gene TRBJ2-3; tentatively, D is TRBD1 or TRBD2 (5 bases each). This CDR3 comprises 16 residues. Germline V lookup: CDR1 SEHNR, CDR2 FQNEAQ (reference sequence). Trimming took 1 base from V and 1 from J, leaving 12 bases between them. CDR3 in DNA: TGTGCCAGCAGCTTAGGAGGGGCCGGACGCACAGATACGCAGTATTTT. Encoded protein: CASSLGGAGRTDTQYF.

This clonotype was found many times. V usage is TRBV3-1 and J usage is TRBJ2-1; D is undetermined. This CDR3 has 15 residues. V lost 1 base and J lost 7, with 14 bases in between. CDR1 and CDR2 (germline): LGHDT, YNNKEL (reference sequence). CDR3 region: CASSQVASLDNEQFF. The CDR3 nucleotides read TGTGCCAGCAGCCAAGTAGCCTCACTCGATAATGAGCAGTTCTTC.

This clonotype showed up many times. For the CDR3, the DNA is TGTGCCAGCAGTGATTGGGGTGCAGATACGCAGTATTTT. Translating it yields CASSDWGADTQYF. This rearrangement joins TRBV6-1 to TRBJ2-3, with unresolved D. The CDR3 totals 13 residues. CDR1 is MNHNS, CDR2 SASEGT, per germline. The germline V and J ends were trimmed by 3 bases and 4 bases, with 8 bases remaining between them.

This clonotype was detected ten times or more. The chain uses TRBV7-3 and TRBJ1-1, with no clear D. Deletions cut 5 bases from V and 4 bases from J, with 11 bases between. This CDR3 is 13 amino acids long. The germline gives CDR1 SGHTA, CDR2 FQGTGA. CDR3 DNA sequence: TGTGCCAGCAGCACTAACAAGGGCACTGAAGCTTTCTTT. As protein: CASSTNKGTEAFF. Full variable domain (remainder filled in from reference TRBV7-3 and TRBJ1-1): GAGVSQTPSNKVTEKGKYVELRCDPISGHTALYWYRQSLGQGPEFLIYFQGTGAADDSGLPNDRFFAVRPEGSVSTLKIQRTERGDSAVYLCASSTNKGTEAFFGQGTRLTVV.

CDR3 coding DNA: TGTGCTAGTGGTCTACCCGGGACAGGGTCCACAGATACGCAGTATTTT. This gives the protein CASGLPGTGSTDTQYF. This chain uses TRBV12-5 with TRBJ2-3; 9 bases fit TRBD1. V shed 5 bases and J 2 bases; nucleotides not matched to a gene: 8. The CDR3 is 16 amino acids. Germline values: CDR1 LGHNT, CDR2 FRNRAP.

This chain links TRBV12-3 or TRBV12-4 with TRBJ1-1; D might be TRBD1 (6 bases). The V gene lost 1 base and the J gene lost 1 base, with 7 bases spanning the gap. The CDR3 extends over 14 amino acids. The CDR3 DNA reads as TGTGCCAGCAGTTTAGGGACAGCGAACACTGAAGCTTTCTTT. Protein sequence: CASSLGTANTEAFF.

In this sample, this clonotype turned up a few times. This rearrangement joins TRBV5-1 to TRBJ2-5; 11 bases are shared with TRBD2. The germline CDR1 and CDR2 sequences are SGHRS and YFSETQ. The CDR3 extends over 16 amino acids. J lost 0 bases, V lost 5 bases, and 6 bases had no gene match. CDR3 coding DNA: TGCGCCAGCAGACCGGGACTAGCGGCCCACCAAGAGACCCAGTACTTC. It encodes CASRPGLAAHQETQYF.

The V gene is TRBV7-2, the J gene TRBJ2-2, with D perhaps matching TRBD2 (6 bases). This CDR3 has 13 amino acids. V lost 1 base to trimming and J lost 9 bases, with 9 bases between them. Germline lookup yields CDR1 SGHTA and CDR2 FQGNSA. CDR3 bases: TGTGCCAGCAGCTTAGGGAGGGGCCGGGAGCTGTTTTTT. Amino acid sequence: CASSLGRGRELFF. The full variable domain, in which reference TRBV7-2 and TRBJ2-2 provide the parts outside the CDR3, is GAGVSQSPSNKVTEKGKDVELRCDPISGHTALYWYRQSLGQGLEFLIYFQGNSAPDKSGLPSDRFSAERTGGSVSTLTIQRTQQEDSAVYLCASSLGRGRELFFGEGSRLTVL.